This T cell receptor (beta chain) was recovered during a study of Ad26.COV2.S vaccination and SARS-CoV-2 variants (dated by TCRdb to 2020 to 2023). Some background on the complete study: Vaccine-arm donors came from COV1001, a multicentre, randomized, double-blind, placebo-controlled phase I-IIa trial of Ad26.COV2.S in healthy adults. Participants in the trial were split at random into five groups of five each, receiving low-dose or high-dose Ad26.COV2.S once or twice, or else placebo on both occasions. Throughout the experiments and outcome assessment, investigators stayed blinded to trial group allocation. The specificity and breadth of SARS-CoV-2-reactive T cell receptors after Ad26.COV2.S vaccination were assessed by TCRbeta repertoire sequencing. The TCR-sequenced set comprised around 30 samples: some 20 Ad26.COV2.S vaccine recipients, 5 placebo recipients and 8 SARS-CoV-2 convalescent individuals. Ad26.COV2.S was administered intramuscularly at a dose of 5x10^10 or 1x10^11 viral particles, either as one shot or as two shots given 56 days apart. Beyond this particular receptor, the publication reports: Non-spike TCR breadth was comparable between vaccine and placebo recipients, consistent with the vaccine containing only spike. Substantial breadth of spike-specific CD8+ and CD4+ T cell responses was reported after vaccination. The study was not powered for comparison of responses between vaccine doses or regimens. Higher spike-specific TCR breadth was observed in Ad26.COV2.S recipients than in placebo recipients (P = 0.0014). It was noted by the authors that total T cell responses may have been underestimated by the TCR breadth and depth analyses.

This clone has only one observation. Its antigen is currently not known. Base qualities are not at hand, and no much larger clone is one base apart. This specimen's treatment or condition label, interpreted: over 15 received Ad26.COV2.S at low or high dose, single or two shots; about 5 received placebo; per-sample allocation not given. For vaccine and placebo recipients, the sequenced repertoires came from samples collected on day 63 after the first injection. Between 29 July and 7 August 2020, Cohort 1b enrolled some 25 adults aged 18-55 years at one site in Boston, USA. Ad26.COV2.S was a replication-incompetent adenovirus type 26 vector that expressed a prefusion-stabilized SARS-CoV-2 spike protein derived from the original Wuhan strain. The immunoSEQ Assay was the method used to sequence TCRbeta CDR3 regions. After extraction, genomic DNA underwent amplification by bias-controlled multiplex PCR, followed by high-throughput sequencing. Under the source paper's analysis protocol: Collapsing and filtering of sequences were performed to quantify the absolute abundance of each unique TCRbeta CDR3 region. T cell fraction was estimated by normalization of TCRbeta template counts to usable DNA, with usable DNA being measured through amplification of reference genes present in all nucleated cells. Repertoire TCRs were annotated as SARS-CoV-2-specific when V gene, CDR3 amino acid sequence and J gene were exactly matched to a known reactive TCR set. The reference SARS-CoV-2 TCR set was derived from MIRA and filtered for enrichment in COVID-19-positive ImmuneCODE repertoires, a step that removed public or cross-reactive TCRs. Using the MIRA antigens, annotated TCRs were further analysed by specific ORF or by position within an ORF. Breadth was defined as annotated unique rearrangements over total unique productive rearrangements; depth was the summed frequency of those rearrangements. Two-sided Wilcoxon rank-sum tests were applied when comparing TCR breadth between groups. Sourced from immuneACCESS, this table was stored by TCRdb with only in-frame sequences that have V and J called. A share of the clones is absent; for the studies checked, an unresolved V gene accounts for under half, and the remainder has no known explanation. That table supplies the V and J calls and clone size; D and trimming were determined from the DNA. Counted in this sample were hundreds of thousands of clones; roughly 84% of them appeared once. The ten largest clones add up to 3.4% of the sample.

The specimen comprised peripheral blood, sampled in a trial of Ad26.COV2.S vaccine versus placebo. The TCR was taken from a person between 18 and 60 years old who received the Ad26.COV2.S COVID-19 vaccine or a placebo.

Here is the DNA: TGTGCCTGGAGCGAAGGGAGACAGCCCCAGCATTTT. Translated, this is CAWSEGRQPQHF. The chain uses TRBV30 and TRBJ1-5; the D gene cannot be resolved reliably. In the germline V gene (reference sequence), CDR1 corresponds to GTSNPN and CDR2 to SVGIG. Inclusive of the bounding cysteine and phenylalanine, the CDR3 is 12 residues long. Just CDR3 DNA is preserved here, 36 bases in frame from base 1. V is clipped by 3 bases and J by 7 bases, and the sequence between their germline boundaries is 10 bases long.